This TCR beta chain was sequenced for a study of chemoradiotherapy in HPV16-positive cancers. This table comes from immunoSEQ multiplex PCR, and its TCRdb copy is limited to in-frame clones, with some not included. The table records approximately 52,000 clones, 90% of them present only once. Germline CDR1 reads LNHDA; CDR2 reads SQIVND (reference sequence). The CDR3 covers 12 residues. The J segment lost 11 bases and the V segment lost 6 bases, leaving 8 bases of the junction unmatched. The TCR comes from a human donor with HPV-associated anogenital cancer. This chain joins TRBV19 and TRBJ1-2, with 8 bases aligning to TRBD1. The sample in question was blood, obtained from a patient who underwent chemoradiotherapy. The CDR3 coding sequence is TGTGCCAGTAGCCCCGACAGGGGCCGGTACACCTTC. Translation gives CASSPDRGRYTF.